The 27 T cell receptor beta chains below come from one sample, sequenced in a study of T cells in Graves' hyperthyroidism and ophthalmopathy. TCR beta CDR3 sequences were amplified from RNA transcripts. HTBI primers were the set used in a first-round RT-PCR of the TCR CDR3. TCRdb independently ran MiXCR on the multiplex PCR reads; one entry per CDR3 protein. The sample includes some 600,000 distinct CDR3 sequences, more than 45% of them seen just once. The source material was peripheral blood or thyroid tissue (not recorded which). These receptors originate from a woman aged 18-35 years with Graves' hyperthyroidism.

The chain carries TRBV19 and TRBJ2-5; 7 nucleotides agree with TRBD1. The CDR3 has 16 residues. Germline trimming cut 2 bases from V and 1 base from J; bases unmatched to any gene: 7. Germline V gene data show CDR1 as LNHDA and CDR2 as SQIVND (reference sequence). DNA for the CDR3: TGTGCCAGTAGTATAACTTCCGGGACAGCCCAAGAGACCCAGTACTTC. Its protein product is CASSITSGTAQETQYF.

This clonotype has only one observation. This chain links TRBV7-9 with TRBJ1-1; D is ambiguous. The V gene lost 3 bases and the J gene lost 4 bases, with 9 bases spanning the gap. The germline V gene has CDR1 SEHNR and CDR2 FQNEAQ (reference sequence). This CDR3 contains 13 residues. CDR3 DNA sequence: TGTGCCAGCAGCTTGGGGTTCGGCACTGAAGCTTTCTTT. It specifies CASSLGFGTEAFF.

This clonotype was found a few times. The chain has TRBV7-2 and TRBJ2-2; 10 nucleotides match TRBD2. The CDR3 runs to 17 residues. Germline lookup yields CDR1 SGHTA and CDR2 FQGNSA. V shed 8 bases, J shed 0 bases, and the junction held 9 bases outside the gene matches. CDR3: CASHRPGLASNTGELFF. The CDR3 DNA is TGTGCCAGCCACCGTCCGGGACTAGCGTCGAACACCGGGGAGCTGTTTTTT. Based on the CDR3 plus reference TRBV7-2 and TRBJ2-2, the full variable domain is GAGVSQSPSNKVTEKGKDVELRCDPISGHTALYWYRQSLGQGLEFLIYFQGNSAPDKSGLPSDRFSAERTGGSVSTLTIQRTQQEDSAVYLCASHRPGLASNTGELFFGEGSRLTVL.

This sequence joins TRBV29-1 and TRBJ2-7, with D uncertain. This CDR3 has 10 residues. The V gene's germline CDR1 is SQVTM and CDR2 ANQGSEA. Trimming stripped 6 bases from V and 6 bases from J, with 9 bases between. CDR3 bases: TGCAGCGTCTCTCGGAGCGAGCAGTACTTC. Translated: CSVSRSEQYF.

The table lists this clonotype with many counts. This chain joins TRBV20-1 and TRBJ2-7, with D perhaps TRBD2 (5 bases). The germline V gene has CDR1 DFQATT and CDR2 SNEGSKA (reference sequence). This CDR3 has 14 residues. V lost 4 bases and J 3 bases, leaving 16 bases between the germline ends. CDR3 sequence reads: CSAKPGFSDYEQYF. The DNA of the CDR3 is TGCAGTGCTAAGCCGGGATTTAGCGACTACGAGCAGTACTTC.

V and J are TRBV19 and TRBJ1-1, with TRBD1 matching over 9 bases. The V and J ends lost 3 bases and 6 bases, in that order; junction bases with no gene match: 8. The CDR3 spans 15 residues. Looked up from germline, CDR1 is LNHDA and CDR2 is SQIVND (reference sequence). CDR3 residues: CASSMDRGGMAEAFF. CDR3 DNA sequence: TGTGCCAGTAGTATGGACAGGGGAGGGATGGCTGAAGCTTTCTTT.

On this clonotype itself: A much larger clonotype is one base distant, so this may be a read error. V gene TRBV10-3 combines with J gene TRBJ1-1; 8 bases agree with TRBD1. V lost 3 bases and J lost 3; bases outside the gene matches: 3. CDR3 length: 14 amino acids. Germline CDR1 ENHRY, CDR2 SYGVKD. Here the CDR3 reads CAISEQGVYTEAFF. CDR3 nucleotides: TGTGCCATCAGTGAACAGGGGGTGTACACTGAAGCTTTCTTT.

A word on this clonotype: A much larger clone sits a single nucleotide away, making a read error possible. The genes are TRBV7-9 and TRBJ1-2; unclear D gene. From germline, CDR1 is SEHNR and CDR2 FQNEAQ (reference sequence). The CDR3 is made up of 12 amino acids. CDR3 sequence (DNA): TGTGCCAGCAGCTTGGCAGCGGGAGGCTACGCCTTC. Translated: CASSLAAGGYAF.

This clonotype was seen at least ten times. This chain connects TRBV29-1 to TRBJ1-3, with TRBD1 as a possible D gene (5 bases). The CDR3 is 13 amino acids. Trimming removed 5 bases from V and 1 base from J, with 9 bases in between. Germline V gene data show CDR1 as SQVTM and CDR2 as ANQGSEA. CDR3 sequence (DNA): TGCAGCGTTCGAGGGGTGTCTGGAAACACCATATATTTT. This translates into CSVRGVSGNTIYF.

This clonotype turned up a few times. The chain carries TRBV11-2 and TRBJ1-1; D possibly corresponds to TRBD1 (6 bases). The CDR3 consists of 14 residues. V was cut by 3 bases and J by 4 bases, with 12 bases left in between. Germline loops: CDR1 SGHAT, CDR2 FQNNGV. The CDR3 nucleotides read TGTGCCAGCAGCTTTGTTTCGGGGGCCACTGAAGCTTTCTTT. Translated, it gives CASSFVSGATEAFF.

Only a few counts were recorded for this clonotype. This sequence may be a read error, since a much larger clone differs from it by one base. The chain uses TRBV2 and TRBJ2-5; a possible D gene is TRBD2 (5 bases). The CDR3 is 11 amino acids. Per germline, CDR1 SNHLY and CDR2 FYNNEI. Trimming removed 8 bases at V and 1 base at J, with 5 bases between. CDR3: CASGSQETQYF. The CDR3 bases are TGTGCCAGCGGGAGCCAAGAGACCCAGTACTTC.

The chain joins TRBV5-1 to TRBJ1-6; TRBD1 aligns across 8 bases. V was clipped by 5 bases and J by 1 base; unmatched bases: 8. Germline CDR1 reads SGHRS; CDR2 reads YFSETQ. CDR3 size: 17 residues. CDR3 nucleotide sequence: TGCGCCAGCAGAGATCCACAGGGGGGTTCCTATAATTCACCCCTCCACTTT. It codes for CASRDPQGGSYNSPLHF.

The J gene is TRBJ1-6, the V gene TRBV15; maybe TRBD1 (5 bases). Trimming removed 0 bases at V and 17 bases at J, with 20 bases between. Per germline, CDR1 LNHNV and CDR2 YYDKDF (reference sequence). The CDR3 has 15 amino acids. The CDR3 reads CATSRDGRSGANVHF. CDR3 bases: TGTGCCACCAGCAGAGACGGACGCTCTGGGGCCAACGTCCACTTT.

The V and J genes are TRBV6-6 and TRBJ2-7; 12 positions agree with TRBD2. Per germline, CDR1 MNHNY and CDR2 SVGAGI (reference sequence). The junction had 4 bases not matched to a gene; V was cut back by 4 bases and J by 6 bases. There are 14 residues in the CDR3. The CDR3 sequence: CASSFGLAGSEQYF. In DNA, the CDR3 is TGTGCCAGCAGTTTCGGACTAGCGGGATCCGAGCAGTACTTC.

This clonotype was counted only a few times. The rearrangement joins TRBV7-2 to TRBJ2-7; D gene unclear. V was cut by 2 bases and J by 3 bases, with 14 bases left in between. Germline V lookup: CDR1 SGHTA, CDR2 FQGNSA. The CDR3 has 15 amino acids. The CDR3 loop is CASSLIWQPDYEQYF. The CDR3 DNA sequence: TGTGCCAGCAGCTTAATCTGGCAGCCCGACTACGAGCAGTACTTC.

The chain employs TRBV25-1 and TRBJ2-5; perhaps TRBD2 as D (5 bases). The CDR3 spans 12 residues. Germline V gene sequence: CDR1 MGHDK, CDR2 SYGVNS. CDR3 region: CARDDLAETQYF. The CDR3, as DNA: TGTGCTAGAGATGACCTAGCAGAGACCCAGTACTTC.

Concerning this clonotype itself: At one end the junction does not follow the germline gene, possibly because of a read error. The chain has TRBV2 and TRBJ2-7, with D perhaps being TRBD1 or TRBD2 (5 bases each). Germline CDR1 is SNHLY and CDR2 is FYNNEI. This CDR3 comprises 12 residues. In nucleotides, the CDR3 is TGTGCCAGCAGCTTGTTAGGGGACCCATGGTGCTTC. It specifies CASSLLGDPWCF.

The rearrangement links TRBV10-3 to TRBJ1-6; 7 bases are a match to TRBD1. CDR3 length: 13 amino acids. V lost 3 bases, J lost 18 bases, and 11 bases stayed unmatched. Germline CDR1 and CDR2: ENHRY and SYGVKD. The CDR3 protein is CAISDPPKGAHHF. Written as DNA, the CDR3 is TGTGCCATCAGTGACCCCCCAAAGGGGGCCCACCACTTT.

The chain has TRBV25-1 and TRBJ1-1; the D is unclear. V lost 3 bases and J lost 5, with 16 bases in between. This CDR3 has 15 residues. Germline V gene data show CDR1 as MGHDK and CDR2 as SYGVNS. The CDR3 DNA is TGTGCCAGCAGTGATATAGGGTGGAAGGAGACTGAAGCTTTCTTT. Translating it yields CASSDIGWKETEAFF.

This clonotype was observed at least ten times. The V gene is TRBV29-1, the J gene TRBJ1-2; D unclear. There are 14 residues in the CDR3. The V gene lost 6 bases and the J gene lost 5 bases, with 19 bases spanning the gap. The germline CDR1 and CDR2 sequences are SQVTM and ANQGSEA. CDR3 nucleotide sequence: TGCAGCGTAGACAATACACCGTTTATGTATGGCTACACCTTC. This gives the protein CSVDNTPFMYGYTF. Full variable domain (outside the CDR3, taken from reference TRBV29-1 and TRBJ1-2): SAVISQKPSRDICQRGTSLTIQCQVDSQVTMMFWYRQQPGQSLTLIATANQGSEATYESGFVIDKFPISRPNLTFSTLTVSNMSPEDSSIYLCSVDNTPFMYGYTFGSGTRLTVV.

This clonotype was found many times. V gene TRBV24-1 combines with J gene TRBJ2-7; 11 nucleotides match TRBD2. The CDR3 loop spans 15 amino acids. With 4 bases clipped from V and 3 bases from J, the junction kept 4 bases outside the gene matches. Per germline, CDR1 KGHDR and CDR2 SFDVKD. In nucleotides, the CDR3 is TGTGCCACCAGTGAGACTAGCGGGACCTTCTACGAGCAGTACTTC. Amino acids: CATSETSGTFYEQYF.

The chain has TRBV12-3 or TRBV12-4 and TRBJ1-1, with 12 nucleotides matching TRBD1. This CDR3 has 13 residues. J was trimmed by 6 bases and V by 10 bases; bases with no gene match: 6. CDR3 sequence (DNA): TGTGCCAAGGCCGGGACAGGGGGCTCTGAAGCTTTCTTT. It is translated as CAKAGTGGSEAFF.

Concerning this clonotype: This could be a read error, since a much larger clone is one nucleotide away. V is TRBV24-1 and J is TRBJ1-2; 7 nucleotides line up with TRBD1. The germline CDR1 and CDR2 sequences are KGHDR and SFDVKD. V dropped 3 bases and J dropped 8; count of bases not matched to a gene: 5. The CDR3 length is 13 residues. CDR3 residues: CATSDATGIGYTF. CDR3 nucleotides: TGTGCCACCAGTGATGCGACAGGGATCGGCTACACCTTC.

The rearrangement uses TRBV7-2 and TRBJ2-2, with D possibly TRBD2 on 6 matching bases. The V end was cut by 3 bases, the J end by 4 bases, with 12 bases between. CDR3 length equals 15 residues. Germline CDR1 reads SGHTA; CDR2 reads FQGNSA. CDR3 loop: CASSLTSRTTGELFF. DNA for the CDR3: TGTGCCAGCAGCTTGACTAGTCGTACCACCGGGGAGCTGTTTTTT. The whole variable domain, filled in from reference TRBV7-2 and TRBJ2-2, reads GAGVSQSPSNKVTEKGKDVELRCDPISGHTALYWYRQSLGQGLEFLIYFQGNSAPDKSGLPSDRFSAERTGGSVSTLTIQRTQQEDSAVYLCASSLTSRTTGELFFGEGSRLTVL.

This sequence joins TRBV20-1 and TRBJ1-5; D uncertain. V lost 0 bases and J lost 3, with 9 bases in between. This CDR3 is built from 14 residues. Germline V gene lookup returns CDR1 DFQATT and CDR2 SNEGSKA (reference sequence). The CDR3 coding sequence is TGCAGTGCTAGAGATATTGACTTCAATCAGCCCCAGCATTTT. It specifies CSARDIDFNQPQHF.

The chain links TRBV7-2 to TRBJ1-5, with D perhaps TRBD1 (5 bases). Trimming took 5 bases from V and 8 from J, leaving 19 bases between them. This CDR3 region has 15 residues. From germline, CDR1 is SGHTA and CDR2 FQGNSA. CDR3 sequence reads: CASSQDSGGGKPQHF. The DNA of the CDR3 is TGTGCCAGCAGCCAAGATTCGGGCGGGGGAAAGCCCCAGCATTTT.

This clonotype was found many times. The J gene is TRBJ2-7, the V gene TRBV2, with 11 bases identical to TRBD2. Losses at the gene ends were 6 bases for V and 4 bases for J; bases not matched to a gene: 5. The germline gives CDR1 SNHLY, CDR2 FYNNEI. The CDR3 runs to 14 residues. The CDR3 sequence is CASRVAGGPYEQYF. CDR3 sequence (DNA): TGTGCCAGCAGGGTAGCGGGAGGGCCGTACGAGCAGTACTTC.